This T cell receptor beta chain appears in the sequencing data of a study of T cell responses to AZD1222 COVID-19 vaccine. TCRdb's table, derived via immunoSEQ multiplex PCR, lists solely in-frame clones and lacks some. The data show roughly 120,000 clones, with around nine tenths seen just once and around 8.7% held by the top ten. This clone was detected only a few times. V lost 4 bases and J 4 bases, leaving 13 bases between the germline ends. The germline gives CDR1 SGDLS, CDR2 YYNGEE. CDR3 size: 14 residues. The input for sequencing was peripheral blood, taken on day 0 of AZD1222 vaccination. The origin of this receptor is an adult in good health. The chain is built from TRBV9 and TRBJ2-3, with D maybe TRBD1 (5 bases). In DNA form, the CDR3 reads TGTGCCAGCAGCCCCCCCCTAGGGGCAGATACGCAGTATTTT. Amino acids: CASSPPLGADTQYF.